A selection of T cell receptor beta chains follows, all from one sample in a study of cytomegalovirus exposure and HLA in healthy donors. Only in-frame clones appear in the TCRdb table, and some are missing; sequencing was by immunoSEQ multiplex PCR. This sample carries approximately 160,000 clones, about 85% of them seen once, and the ten largest clones take approximately 2.4%. Sequencing was performed on PBMCs. The receptor set was obtained from a man under 40 in good health and CMV-seropositive. The CDR3 runs from the conserved cysteine through the conserved F or W. The order of the fields is D gene, clone size, J gene, V gene, CDR3 protein, CDR3 DNA. A D gene is named only where the DNA matches it firmly. Clone size is given for some rows only: seen once, a few or many times, or a class if the clone is expanded.

d_gene: .
abundance: .
j_gene: TRBJ1-5
v_gene: TRBV7-9
CDR3aa: CASSSPGSNQPQHF
CDR3nt: TGTGCCAGCAGCTCCCCAGGTAGCAATCAGCCCCAGCATTTT

d_gene: TRBD2
abundance: .
j_gene: TRBJ2-3
v_gene: TRBV19
CDR3aa: CASSMDRGDTDTQYF
CDR3nt: TGTGCCAGTAGTATGGACCGGGGGGACACAGATACGCAGTATTTT

d_gene: TRBD1
abundance: .
j_gene: TRBJ2-5
v_gene: TRBV5-4
CDR3aa: CASSIRQGAKETQYF
CDR3nt: TGTGCCAGCAGCATCCGACAGGGGGCGAAAGAGACCCAGTACTTC

d_gene: TRBD1
abundance: once
j_gene: TRBJ1-5
v_gene: TRBV4-1
CDR3aa: CASSQVDRGLGQPQHF
CDR3nt: TGCGCCAGCAGCCAAGTGGACAGGGGGCTGGGTCAGCCCCAGCATTTT

d_gene: TRBD1
abundance: .
j_gene: TRBJ1-5
v_gene: TRBV27
CDR3aa: CASSLRQGSNQPQHF
CDR3nt: TGTGCCAGCAGCCTTCGACAGGGGAGCAATCAGCCCCAGCATTTT

d_gene: .
abundance: .
j_gene: TRBJ1-1
v_gene: TRBV5-5
CDR3aa: CASRPTGNTEAFF
CDR3nt: TGTGCCAGCAGGCCGACAGGGAACACTGAAGCTTTCTTT

d_gene: .
abundance: .
j_gene: TRBJ2-1
v_gene: TRBV19
CDR3aa: CASSGEAYNEQFF
CDR3nt: TGTGCCAGTAGCGGAGAAGCCTACAATGAGCAGTTCTTC

d_gene: TRBD2
abundance: .
j_gene: TRBJ2-1
v_gene: TRBV27
CDR3aa: CASSLSGTSGRAYNEQFF
CDR3nt: TGTGCCAGCAGTTTATCAGGGACTAGCGGGCGTGCCTACAATGAGCAGTTCTTC

d_gene: TRBD1
abundance: .
j_gene: TRBJ1-4
v_gene: TRBV10-1
CDR3aa: CASRTGQGGGKLFF
CDR3nt: TGCGCCAGCAGGACGGGACAGGGAGGGGGAAAACTGTTTTTT

d_gene: .
abundance: once
j_gene: TRBJ1-5
v_gene: TRBV7-9
CDR3aa: CASSLSGVQQPQHF
CDR3nt: TGTGCCAGCAGCTTATCCGGGGTTCAGCAGCCCCAGCATTTT

d_gene: .
abundance: .
j_gene: TRBJ2-7
v_gene: TRBV11-2
CDR3aa: CASSLVWDTTYEQYF
CDR3nt: TGTGCCAGCAGCTTAGTATGGGACACAACCTACGAGCAGTACTTC

d_gene: .
abundance: .
j_gene: TRBJ2-1
v_gene: TRBV7-2
CDR3aa: CASSFYTANEQFF
CDR3nt: TGTGCCAGCAGCTTTTACACCGCCAATGAGCAGTTCTTC

d_gene: .
abundance: .
j_gene: TRBJ2-2
v_gene: TRBV7-6
CDR3aa: CASSSKQENTGELFF
CDR3nt: TGTGCCAGCAGCTCAAAACAAGAGAACACCGGGGAGCTGTTTTTT

d_gene: TRBD2
abundance: once
j_gene: TRBJ2-3
v_gene: TRBV13
CDR3aa: CASSKGLAGGLKDTQYF
CDR3nt: TGTGCCAGCAGCAAGGGACTAGCGGGGGGGCTCAAGGATACGCAGTATTTT

d_gene: .
abundance: .
j_gene: TRBJ2-7
v_gene: TRBV9
CDR3aa: CASSPGGVHGEQYF
CDR3nt: TGTGCCAGCAGCCCCGGCGGGGTCCATGGCGAGCAGTACTTC

d_gene: TRBD1
abundance: few
j_gene: TRBJ1-6
v_gene: TRBV10-3
CDR3aa: CAISAGRGQISPLHF
CDR3nt: TGTGCCATCAGTGCCGGCAGGGGGCAGATTTCACCCCTCCACTTT

d_gene: .
abundance: .
j_gene: TRBJ1-6
v_gene: TRBV6-1
CDR3aa: CASTAAFGSPLHF
CDR3nt: TGTGCCAGCACGGCGGCCTTTGGTTCACCCCTCCACTTT

d_gene: TRBD1
abundance: .
j_gene: TRBJ1-2
v_gene: TRBV29-1
CDR3aa: CSVDRQGSNYGYTF
CDR3nt: TGCAGCGTTGATAGACAGGGTTCTAACTATGGCTACACCTTC

d_gene: .
abundance: .
j_gene: TRBJ2-3
v_gene: TRBV7-9
CDR3aa: CASSLDGGKRTDTQYF
CDR3nt: TGTGCCAGCAGCTTAGATGGTGGCAAACGCACAGATACGCAGTATTTT

d_gene: TRBD1
abundance: .
j_gene: TRBJ2-1
v_gene: TRBV4-3
CDR3aa: CASSPRQGVSNEQFF
CDR3nt: TGCGCCAGCAGTCCCAGACAGGGGGTTAGCAATGAGCAGTTCTTC

d_gene: TRBD2
abundance: once
j_gene: TRBJ2-5
v_gene: TRBV4-1
CDR3aa: CASSQEPWLAGSETQYF
CDR3nt: TGCGCCAGCAGCCAAGAGCCGTGGCTAGCGGGGAGTGAGACCCAGTACTTC

d_gene: TRBD1
abundance: .
j_gene: TRBJ2-7
v_gene: TRBV7-8
CDR3aa: CASGGQAVSYEQYF
CDR3nt: TGTGCCAGCGGAGGACAGGCCGTTTCCTACGAGCAGTACTTC

d_gene: .
abundance: .
j_gene: TRBJ2-7
v_gene: TRBV2
CDR3aa: CASSFVYEQYF
CDR3nt: TGTGCCAGCAGCTTTGTTTACGAGCAGTACTTC

d_gene: .
abundance: .
j_gene: TRBJ2-1
v_gene: TRBV7-2
CDR3aa: CASSPRTGEQFF
CDR3nt: TGTGCCAGCAGCCCCCGGACGGGGGAGCAGTTCTTC

d_gene: .
abundance: few
j_gene: TRBJ1-2
v_gene: TRBV30
CDR3aa: CAWSPGYGYTF
CDR3nt: TGTGCCTGGAGTCCCGGGTATGGCTACACCTTC

d_gene: .
abundance: .
j_gene: TRBJ1-2
v_gene: TRBV13
CDR3aa: CASSLGSFNGYTF
CDR3nt: TGTGCCAGCAGCTTAGGAAGCTTCAATGGCTACACCTTC

d_gene: TRBD1
abundance: .
j_gene: TRBJ1-5
v_gene: TRBV18
CDR3aa: CASSPKVDRVGQPQHF
CDR3nt: TGTGCCAGCTCACCAAAAGTGGACAGGGTCGGACAGCCCCAGCATTTT

d_gene: .
abundance: .
j_gene: TRBJ2-5
v_gene: TRBV11-1
CDR3aa: CASSLLYRDVGETQYF
CDR3nt: TGTGCCAGCAGCCTTCTGTACAGGGACGTCGGAGAGACCCAGTACTTC

d_gene: .
abundance: once
j_gene: TRBJ1-2
v_gene: TRBV6-5
CDR3aa: CASRRTEAFTYGYTF
CDR3nt: TGTGCCAGCAGAAGGACAGAGGCTTTTACCTATGGCTACACCTTC

d_gene: .
abundance: .
j_gene: TRBJ1-4
v_gene: TRBV18
CDR3aa: CASSGQGGHEKLFF
CDR3nt: TGTGCCAGCTCGGGGCAGGGCGGCCATGAAAAACTGTTTTTT

d_gene: TRBD2
abundance: .
j_gene: TRBJ2-5
v_gene: TRBV9
CDR3aa: CASSPGGETQYF
CDR3nt: TGTGCCAGCAGCCCCGGGGGGGAGACCCAGTACTTC

d_gene: .
abundance: .
j_gene: TRBJ2-2
v_gene: TRBV30
CDR3aa: CAWSSGGAGELFF
CDR3nt: TGTGCCTGGAGTTCCGGCGGGGCCGGGGAGCTGTTTTTT

d_gene: TRBD1
abundance: .
j_gene: TRBJ2-7
v_gene: TRBV19
CDR3aa: CASSIGQGYEQYF
CDR3nt: TGTGCCAGTAGTATAGGACAGGGCTACGAGCAGTACTTC

d_gene: TRBD1
abundance: .
j_gene: TRBJ1-2
v_gene: TRBV19
CDR3aa: CASSTAGTGNYGYTF
CDR3nt: TGTGCCAGTAGTACAGCTGGGACAGGAAACTATGGCTACACCTTC

d_gene: .
abundance: .
j_gene: TRBJ1-2
v_gene: TRBV6-5
CDR3aa: CASSYSIGEGYTF
CDR3nt: TGTGCCAGCAGTTACTCGATAGGAGAGGGCTACACCTTC

d_gene: .
abundance: .
j_gene: TRBJ1-1
v_gene: TRBV13
CDR3aa: CASSPGGPGTEAFF
CDR3nt: TGTGCCAGCAGCCCGGGGGGGCCCGGCACTGAAGCTTTCTTT

d_gene: .
abundance: .
j_gene: TRBJ2-1
v_gene: TRBV7-8
CDR3aa: CASSYQNEQFF
CDR3nt: TGTGCCAGCAGCTACCAGAATGAGCAGTTCTTC

d_gene: .
abundance: .
j_gene: TRBJ2-1
v_gene: TRBV5-1
CDR3aa: CASSLGRESIYNEQFF
CDR3nt: TGCGCCAGCAGCTTGGGTAGAGAATCTATTTACAATGAGCAGTTCTTC

d_gene: TRBD1
abundance: once
j_gene: TRBJ1-4
v_gene: TRBV29-1
CDR3aa: CSAGDRVNEKLFF
CDR3nt: TGCAGCGCCGGGGACAGGGTAAATGAAAAACTGTTTTTT

d_gene: .
abundance: .
j_gene: TRBJ2-3
v_gene: TRBV29-1
CDR3aa: CSAAGAKDTQYF
CDR3nt: TGCAGCGCGGCGGGGGCGAAAGATACGCAGTATTTT

d_gene: .
abundance: .
j_gene: TRBJ2-7
v_gene: TRBV11-2
CDR3aa: CASSQVQGSPYEQYF
CDR3nt: TGTGCCAGCAGCCAAGTCCAGGGTTCCCCCTACGAGCAGTACTTC

d_gene: TRBD2
abundance: .
j_gene: TRBJ2-1
v_gene: TRBV7-9
CDR3aa: CASSPGLAGDYNEQFF
CDR3nt: TGTGCCAGCAGCCCAGGACTAGCGGGGGACTACAATGAGCAGTTCTTC

d_gene: TRBD1
abundance: .
j_gene: TRBJ2-7
v_gene: TRBV7-9
CDR3aa: CASSLGQGIDEQYF
CDR3nt: TGTGCCAGCAGCTTAGGACAGGGGATTGACGAGCAGTACTTC

d_gene: .
abundance: few
j_gene: TRBJ1-2
v_gene: TRBV5-1
CDR3aa: CASSLDPGGGGYTF
CDR3nt: TGCGCCAGCAGCTTGGATCCGGGGGGCGGTGGCTACACCTTC

d_gene: TRBD1
abundance: once
j_gene: TRBJ2-6
v_gene: TRBV30
CDR3aa: CAWSDVTGVSRSRANVLTF
CDR3nt: TGTGCCTGGAGTGACGTGACAGGGGTCTCAAGGAGCAGGGCCAACGTCCTGACTTTC

d_gene: .
abundance: .
j_gene: TRBJ1-5
v_gene: TRBV7-9
CDR3aa: CASSDVGGPPQPQHF
CDR3nt: TGTGCCAGCAGCGATGTCGGGGGGCCTCCACAGCCCCAGCATTTT

d_gene: TRBD1
abundance: .
j_gene: TRBJ2-7
v_gene: TRBV27
CDR3aa: CASSSRWDRAYEQYF
CDR3nt: TGTGCCAGCAGCTCCCGGTGGGACAGGGCCTACGAGCAGTACTTC

d_gene: .
abundance: .
j_gene: TRBJ2-1
v_gene: TRBV7-2
CDR3aa: CASSQGRSGQFF
CDR3nt: TGTGCCAGCAGCCAGGGTAGGAGTGGGCAGTTCTTC

d_gene: .
abundance: .
j_gene: TRBJ1-1
v_gene: TRBV18
CDR3aa: CASSPTGDEAFF
CDR3nt: TGTGCCAGCTCTCCCACCGGAGATGAAGCTTTCTTT

d_gene: TRBD1
abundance: .
j_gene: TRBJ2-3
v_gene: TRBV19
CDR3aa: CASSQTGGTDTQYF
CDR3nt: TGTGCCAGTAGTCAGACAGGGGGCACAGATACGCAGTATTTT

d_gene: .
abundance: .
j_gene: TRBJ2-1
v_gene: TRBV6-5
CDR3aa: CASSPREQFF
CDR3nt: TGTGCCAGCAGTCCTCGGGAGCAGTTCTTC

d_gene: .
abundance: .
j_gene: TRBJ1-1
v_gene: TRBV6-6
CDR3aa: CASSWSVKNTEAFF
CDR3nt: TGTGCCAGCAGTTGGTCAGTGAAGAACACTGAAGCTTTCTTT

d_gene: .
abundance: .
j_gene: TRBJ2-5
v_gene: TRBV30
CDR3aa: CAWNRGRIEETQYF
CDR3nt: TGTGCCTGGAATCGGGGAAGGATAGAAGAGACCCAGTACTTC

d_gene: TRBD1
abundance: .
j_gene: TRBJ1-3
v_gene: TRBV10-2
CDR3aa: CASRADRTSGNTIYF
CDR3nt: TGCGCCAGCAGAGCGGACAGGACCTCTGGAAACACCATATATTTT